This section outlines one T cell receptor beta chain sequence together with its context. The data were obtained in a study of T cell responses to AZD1222 COVID-19 vaccine. Profiled with immunoSEQ multiplex PCR; TCRdb holds only in-frame clones, not every one. The table shows 110,000 to 150,000 clones, with 85% to 90% occurring only once. The V gene lost 1 base and the J gene lost 7 bases, with 16 bases spanning the gap. Germline CDR1 SGHAT, CDR2 FQNNGV. The CDR3 consists of 15 residues. The clonotype was recovered from an adult in good health. The chain couples TRBV11-2 to TRBJ1-2; D not certain. Sequencing was performed on peripheral blood, taken on day 0 of AZD1222 vaccination. Here the CDR3 DNA reads TGTGCCAGCAGCTTAGGGGATGTCGGGGAGGGTGGCTACACCTTC. Its translation is CASSLGDVGEGGYTF. The full variable domain, with the rest looked up from reference TRBV11-2 and TRBJ1-2, is EAGVAQSPRYKIIEKRQSVAFWCNPISGHATLYWYQQILGQGPKLLIQFQNNGVVDDSQLPKDRFSAERLKGVDSTLKIQPAKLEDSAVYLCASSLGDVGEGGYTFGSGTRLTVV.